Shown below are 22 T cell receptor beta chains from a single sample sequenced in a study of blood T cell repertoires in COVID-19. Libraries were prepared by immunoSEQ multiplex PCR; TCRdb keeps only in-frame clonotypes and omits some of them. Among some 340,000 clones listed, 85% were seen once. The specimen was peripheral blood. These receptors were collected from a woman aged 18 to 35 with acute or convalescent COVID-19.

This clone appeared a few times. J is TRBJ2-1 and V is TRBV12-3 or TRBV12-4, with D hard to call. The V end lost 2 bases, the J end lost 3 bases, and 2 bases lay between the germline ends. The CDR3 is made up of 12 amino acids. CDR3: CASSLRYNEQFF. CDR3 sequence (DNA): TGTGCCAGCAGTTTACGCTACAATGAGCAGTTCTTC.

The CDR3 coding sequence is TGTGCCAGCAGCCCGCCGGGACAGGCCTCCAATACGCAGTATTTT. Encoded protein: CASSPPGQASNTQYF. The V gene is TRBV6-5, the J gene TRBJ2-3; 8 bases agree with TRBD1. The CDR3 totals 15 residues. The V and J ends lost 6 bases and 7 bases, in that order; junction bases with no gene match: 12. CDR1 MNHEY and CDR2 SVGAGI come from the germline V gene.

The chain is built from TRBV19 and TRBJ1-2; the match to TRBD1 covers 7 bases. This CDR3 contains 13 residues. From germline, CDR1 is LNHDA and CDR2 SQIVND (reference sequence). Trimming took 4 bases from V and 6 from J; bases not matched to a gene: 5. CDR3 coding DNA: TGTGCCAGTAGTAACACAGGGGTTCATGGCTACACCTTC. It encodes CASSNTGVHGYTF.

This chain links TRBV3-1 (or the pseudogene TRBV3-2) with TRBJ1-2; 9 nucleotides match TRBD1. The CDR3 loop spans 15 amino acids. In germline, CDR1 is LGHDT, CDR2 YNNKEL (reference sequence). V shed 1 base and J 5 bases; nucleotides not matched to a gene: 5. Here the CDR3 DNA reads TGTGCCAGCAGCCAAGGAACAGGGGGCCGGTATGGCTACACCTTC. Its protein product is CASSQGTGGRYGYTF.

This clone was detected many times. This sequence joins TRBV10-2 and TRBJ1-5; 9 bases map to TRBD1. The germline gives CDR1 WSHSY, CDR2 SAAADI. The CDR3 totals 14 residues. The J segment lost 9 bases and the V segment lost 6 bases, leaving 9 bases of the junction unmatched. CDR3 DNA sequence: TGCGCCAGCAGGGCCGGGACAGGGCTCAGGCCCCAGCATTTT. Its protein is CASRAGTGLRPQHF.

The chain employs TRBV5-1 and TRBJ1-5, with 9 bases matching TRBD1. CDR1 and CDR2 (germline): SGHRS, YFSETQ. The V and J ends lost 0 bases and 2 bases, in that order; junction bases with no gene match: 0. The CDR3 has 15 residues. Written as DNA, the CDR3 is TGCGCCAGCAGCTTGGGGGACAGGGGCAATCAGCCCCAGCATTTT. It yields the protein CASSLGDRGNQPQHF.

The chain combines TRBV27 with TRBJ2-5, with a weak D call TRBD2 (6 bases). CDR1 is MNHEY, CDR2 SMNVEV, per germline (reference sequence). This CDR3 spans 15 amino acids. Trimming took 5 bases from V and 5 from J, leaving 18 bases between them. For the CDR3, the DNA is TGTGCCAGCAGTGTCAGGGACTCCCAGGTGGAGACCCAGTACTTC. Protein: CASSVRDSQVETQYF.

The chain has TRBV6-6 and TRBJ1-2; 9 bases match TRBD1. CDR3 size: 16 residues. Trimming at V came to 5 bases and at J to 4 bases, leaving 11 bases not matched to a gene. CDR1 is MNHNY, CDR2 SVGAGI, per germline (reference sequence). This CDR3 is CASSPGQGTTFYGYTF. CDR3 bases: TGTGCCAGCAGTCCGGGACAGGGCACGACTTTCTATGGCTACACCTTC.

This clone has a handful of counts. The chain couples TRBV4-1 to TRBJ2-1; D remains ambiguous. Germline V lookup: CDR1 MGHRA, CDR2 YSYEKL. V shed 0 bases and J shed 0 bases, with 9 bases lying between them. There are 16 residues in the CDR3. CDR3 loop: CASSQETSASYNEQFF. The CDR3 DNA reads TGCGCCAGCAGCCAAGAAACGAGCGCCTCCTACAATGAGCAGTTCTTC.

The chain couples TRBV30 to TRBJ1-6; no firm D call. Germline V gives CDR1 GTSNPN, CDR2 SVGIG (reference sequence). Trimming stripped 0 bases from V and 9 bases from J, with 12 bases between. This CDR3 is 14 amino acids long. This chain's CDR3 is CAWSVTGLGSPLHF. CDR3 bases: TGTGCCTGGAGTGTAACCGGGTTGGGTTCACCCCTCCACTTT.

V is TRBV18 and J is TRBJ1-5; 8 bases agree with TRBD1. This CDR3 has 18 residues. The V gene's germline CDR1 is KGHSH and CDR2 LQKENI. Trimming took 5 bases from V and 0 from J; bases not matched to a gene: 12. CDR3 coding DNA: TGTGCCAGCTCATCAACCCCGGGACAGGCCGTTAGCAATCAGCCCCAGCATTTT. This codes for CASSSTPGQAVSNQPQHF. Variable domain in full (rest from reference TRBV18 and TRBJ1-5): NAGVMQNPRHLVRRRGQEARLRCSPMKGHSHVYWYRQLPEEGLKFMVYLQKENIIDESGMPKERFSAEFPKEGPSILRIQQVVRGDSAAYFCASSSTPGQAVSNQPQHFGDGTRLSIL.

The rearrangement uses TRBV6-5 and TRBJ2-1; D might be TRBD1 (5 bases). The CDR3 contains 15 residues. V lost 4 bases, J lost 5 bases, and 15 bases lay in between. The V gene's germline CDR1 is MNHEY and CDR2 SVGAGI. Here the CDR3 reads CASSSLRENNNEQFF. The CDR3 DNA follows: TGTGCCAGCAGTTCCCTCAGGGAAAACAACAATGAGCAGTTCTTC.

This sequence joins TRBV5-6 and TRBJ2-6; D is ambiguous. Germline-derived CDR1 and CDR2 are SGHDT and YYEEEE. The CDR3 spans 14 residues. The V end lost 3 bases, the J end lost 2 bases, and 6 bases lay between the germline ends. The CDR3 coding sequence is TGTGCCAGCAGCTCGCGAACTGGGGCCAACGTCCTGACTTTC. This translates into CASSSRTGANVLTF.

The chain has TRBV10-3 and TRBJ2-4; D not resolved. The CDR3 has 14 amino acids. Germline V gene lookup returns CDR1 ENHRY and CDR2 SYGVKD. Trimming took 4 bases from V and 3 from J, leaving 10 bases between them. CDR3 DNA: TGTGCCATCAGTGCGCAAATAGACAAAAACATTCAGTACTTC. Protein sequence: CAISAQIDKNIQYF.

The V call is TRBV7-9, the J call TRBJ1-2; 8 nucleotides match TRBD1. Germline V gene sequence: CDR1 SEHNR, CDR2 FQNEAQ (reference sequence). There are 18 residues in the CDR3. V shed 2 bases, J shed 0 bases, and the junction held 11 bases outside the gene matches. The CDR3 coding sequence is TGTGCCAGCAGCTTACCTGGGGACAGGAACGGGGCTAACTATGGCTACACCTTC. Protein product: CASSLPGDRNGANYGYTF.

The table lists this clone with many counts. This chain links TRBV6-6 with TRBJ1-2, with D possibly matching TRBD1 (5 bases). With 2 bases removed from V and 8 bases from J, the gap between germline ends came to 12 bases. CDR1 and CDR2 from the germline V gene are MNHNY and SVGAGI (reference sequence). CDR3 length equals 13 residues. The CDR3 DNA is TGTGCCAGCAGTTACGACAGCTTCCAGGGCTACACCTTC. Translated, it gives CASSYDSFQGYTF.

The chain combines TRBV4-1 with TRBJ2-3, with TRBD2 identical over 8 bases. This CDR3 contains 16 residues. Germline CDR1 reads MGHRA; CDR2 reads YSYEKL. Unmatched junction bases numbered 8, after V lost 4 bases and J lost 2 bases. CDR3 bases: TGCGCCAGCAGCCCCCTTTCAGCGGGAGTCACAGATACGCAGTATTTT. Translation: CASSPLSAGVTDTQYF.

The genes are TRBV5-6 and TRBJ2-7; tentative D call: TRBD2 (5 bases). This CDR3 contains 14 residues. V lost 1 base and J lost 2, with 10 bases in between. Germline CDR1 is SGHDT and CDR2 is YYEEEE. The CDR3 sequence: CASSLSGIPYEQYF. In DNA, the CDR3 is TGTGCCAGCAGCTTGTCCGGGATTCCCTACGAGCAGTACTTC.

J is TRBJ2-7 and V is TRBV2; 13 nucleotides line up with TRBD2. The CDR3 is made up of 18 amino acids. The germline CDR1 and CDR2 sequences are SNHLY and FYNNEI. V lost 3 bases and J lost 6; bases outside the gene matches: 14. DNA for the CDR3: TGTGCCAGCAGTGAGGAGACTAGCGGGAGGTCTCCTACCCCCGAGCAGTACTTC. Translating it yields CASSEETSGRSPTPEQYF.

The rearrangement links TRBV6-5 to TRBJ1-1, with 7 bases matching TRBD1. The CDR3 has 14 residues. The germline V gene encodes CDR1 MNHEY and CDR2 SVGAGI. With V trimmed by 7 bases and J by 3 bases, 8 bases remained unmatched. CDR3 DNA sequence: TGTGCCAGCACCAAACAGGGGATGTACACTGAAGCTTTCTTT. It translates to CASTKQGMYTEAFF.

This chain connects TRBV28 to TRBJ2-7; TRBD2 might be the D (5 bases). Trimming took off 3 bases at V and 2 bases at J, with 8 bases between the two ends. CDR3 length equals 13 residues. Germline CDR1 and CDR2: MDHEN and SYDVKM. CDR3 bases: TGTGCCAGCAGTTTCGGGATTACCTACGAGCAGTACTTC. Translated, it gives CASSFGITYEQYF.

V is TRBV4-1 and J is TRBJ1-5; D is uncertain. Germline V CDR1 and CDR2: MGHRA, YSYEKL. The CDR3 runs to 16 residues. V was pared by 1 base and J by 6 bases, with 16 bases between. CDR3 in amino acids: CASSQGRGDRGQPQHF. As DNA, the CDR3 is TGCGCCAGCAGCCAAGGACGCGGGGATCGGGGTCAGCCCCAGCATTTT.